This TCR beta chain was obtained from a study of post-analysis software for immune sequencing data. Overall study context: Relapsing-remitting, secondary progressive and progressive-relapsing multiple sclerosis were all included among the disease courses. Study-wide results and limits: TRBV segments more frequent in patients than in controls numbered five and included TRBV5-6, TRBV5-1 and TRBV20-1. For normalized Chao1 diversity, multiple sclerosis patients scored significantly lower than controls did.

V dropped 6 bases and J dropped 1 base, with 16 bases sitting between them. The CDR3 runs 15 residues. CDR1 DFQATT and CDR2 SNEGSKA come from the germline V gene (reference sequence). A note on this clonotype: The antigen is unknown.

The authors incorporated unique molecular identifiers into the TCR beta cDNA libraries. Out of 1 to 10 million T cells, some 480,000 cDNA molecules were generated. TCRdb reanalysed the PCR reads using MiXCR and keeps one entry per CDR3 protein. The sample has hundreds of thousands of distinct CDR3 sequences; 25% to 30% are singletons. Sequenced sample: blood. The gene calls are TRBV20-1 and TRBJ1-5; weak D call: TRBD1 (5 bases). The receptor comes from a girl aged 5-17 years with multiple sclerosis. The CDR3 region is CSALPGRRSNQPQHF. In DNA, the CDR3 is TGCAGTGCGCTACCGGGACGGAGGAGCAATCAGCCCCAGCATTTT.